This is a list of T cell receptor beta chains from one sample in a study of blood T cell repertoires in COVID-19. The table came from immunoSEQ multiplex PCR; TCRdb's copy has only in-frame clones and leaves some out. The sample has 100,000 to 110,000 clones, about 91% seen once; the top ten hold about 5.3%. The sample consisted of peripheral blood. These TCRs come from a human donor in a cohort sampled during active COVID-19. Both conserved end residues are part of each CDR3.

CDR3aa,len,j_gene,v_gene
CASSPDKNYGYTF,13,TRBJ1-2,TRBV14
CASGPITEGEQFF,13,TRBJ2-1,TRBV9
CASSLLAGSTDTQYF,15,TRBJ2-3,TRBV27
CATQDRTNEQYF,12,TRBJ2-7,TRBV19
CATRDRGRGDTQYF,14,TRBJ2-3,TRBV19
CASSILVTGQAVSFYGYTF,19,TRBJ1-2,TRBV21-1
CASSLGRGTETQYF,14,TRBJ2-5,TRBV5-1
CASSLTGFQETQYF,14,TRBJ2-5,TRBV5-1
CASNMGGQGETQYF,14,TRBJ2-5,TRBV5-1
CASSISQAEVQPQHF,15,TRBJ1-5,TRBV19
CASSFEGIYGYTF,13,TRBJ1-2,TRBV5-1
CASSPRLAGDEQYF,14,TRBJ2-7,TRBV9
CASSFGGGGLNTGELFF,17,TRBJ2-2,TRBV5-8
CASSFSGRAADTQYF,15,TRBJ2-3,TRBV11-2
CASTEYYNSPLHF,13,TRBJ1-6,TRBV19
CASRRQGTGELFF,13,TRBJ2-2,TRBV12-3/TRBV12-4
CASSSLRGLNTEAFF,15,TRBJ1-1,TRBV6-5
CASSRQGITDTQYF,14,TRBJ2-3,TRBV4-1
CASISRQAEAFF,12,TRBJ1-1,TRBV7-2
CASSLGNSVDEQYF,14,TRBJ2-7,TRBV7-2
CSVTGHGSYEQYF,13,TRBJ2-7,TRBV29-1
CASSVGGANYGYTF,14,TRBJ1-2,TRBV2
CASRMLEEARDTQYF,15,TRBJ2-3,TRBV27
CASSVAGGPIETQYF,15,TRBJ2-5,TRBV9
CASRARASGTNEQFF,15,TRBJ2-1,TRBV6-6
CASSLLGTVGRRELFF,16,TRBJ2-2,TRBV28
CASSFMSGTPYEQYF,15,TRBJ2-7,TRBV28
CASSPDVRRAFF,12,TRBJ1-1,TRBV12-3/TRBV12-4
CATSDAGLAEDNEQFF,16,TRBJ2-1,TRBV24-1
CASNQDRVGEQYF,13,TRBJ2-7,TRBV7-2
CASSPGTSGLSTDTQYF,17,TRBJ2-3,TRBV7-6
CASSPRGEVLAAPYNEQFF,19,TRBJ2-1,TRBV6-6
CASSAGQVATNEKLFF,16,TRBJ1-4,TRBV5-6
CASSLALLGTSSYEQYF,17,TRBJ2-7,TRBV11-2
CASSISSGGYGELFF,15,TRBJ2-2,TRBV19
CASSSPMRKFF,11,TRBJ2-1,TRBV11-2
CASSYGTGGNSPLHF,15,TRBJ1-6,TRBV6-5
CASRLTSGSTNEQFF,15,TRBJ2-1,TRBV3-1/TRBV3-2
CATRAGRHPETQYF,14,TRBJ2-5,TRBV28
CASSPRQGELNTEAFF,16,TRBJ1-1,TRBV4-1
CASSYEPGQDDETQYF,16,TRBJ2-5,TRBV6-2/TRBV6-3
CASSRTSAYTGELFF,15,TRBJ2-2,TRBV28
CASSLGVNSYEQYF,14,TRBJ2-7,TRBV7-9
CASSFLWTGNAGYTF,15,TRBJ1-2,TRBV28
CASSFQGIDSPLHF,14,TRBJ1-6,TRBV27